This passage covers 31 T cell receptor beta chains from one sample sequenced in a study of T cell clonality in common variable immunodeficiency. Assay: immunoSEQ multiplex PCR; the TCRdb copy retains only in-frame clones and omits some. This repertoire holds 30,000 to 40,000 clones, and none appear only once. The sequenced material came from peripheral blood mononuclear cells. The receptor set was obtained from a person between 18 and 70 years old in good health.

This clone occurred many times. The CDR3 end lies 3 residues beyond the end of the read and is filled in from the germline J gene. This chain connects TRBV7-8 to TRBJ1-2; D gene unclear. V shed 4 bases and J shed 0 bases, with 12 bases lying between them. Germline CDR1 SGHVS, CDR2 FQNEAQ. The CDR3 totals 15 residues. Incomplete CDR3 DNA: TGTGCCAGCAGCTCCCAGACGCGGCCTAACTATGGC. Translating gives CASSSQTRPNYG. The full CDR3 reads CASSSQTRPNYGYTF. Drawing the rest from reference TRBV7-8 and TRBJ1-2, the complete variable domain is GAGVSQSPRYKVAKRGQDVALRCDPISGHVSLFWYQQALGQGPEFLTYFQNEAQLDKSGLPSDRFFAERPEGSVSTLKIQRTQQEDSAVYLCASSSQTRPNYGYTFGSGTRLTVV.

This clone was counted at least ten times. The read comes to an end 3 residues before the CDR3 does, leaving the germline J gene to fill in the end. V gene TRBV4-2 combines with J gene TRBJ2-3; 9 bases align to TRBD2. The V segment lost 2 bases and the J segment 2 bases; nucleotides outside the gene matches: 8. Germline CDR1 and CDR2: LGHNA and YNFKEQ. The CDR3 totals 17 residues. The CDR3 bases that were read are TGTGCCAGCAGCCAAAGCAGACTAGCGGAGGACACAGATACG. Its protein product is CASSQSRLAEDTDT. In full, the CDR3 reads CASSQSRLAEDTDTQYF.

Many counts were recorded for this clone. The CDR3 extends 3 residues past the end of the read, so its final part is completed from the germline J gene. The chain carries TRBV30 and TRBJ2-7; D tentatively fits TRBD1 or TRBD2 (7 bases each). Germline CDR1 reads GTSNPN; CDR2 reads SVGIG (reference sequence). The CDR3 has 14 residues. The V gene lost 3 bases and the J gene lost 4 bases, with 16 bases spanning the gap. The CDR3 bases that were read are TGTGCCTGGAGCAGGGGGGAGGGCCGATACGAG. Its protein product is CAWSRGEGRYE. In full, the CDR3 is CAWSRGEGRYEQYF.

This clone was counted many times. The missing CDR3 end, 3 residues past where the read stops, is filled in from the germline J gene. The rearrangement links TRBV19 to TRBJ2-2; 10 bases align to TRBD1. The germline gives CDR1 LNHDA, CDR2 SQIVND (reference sequence). This CDR3 comprises 14 residues. Losses at the gene ends were 3 bases for V and 5 bases for J; bases not matched to a gene: 0. The sequenced CDR3 bases are TGTGCCAGTAGTATGGACAGGGGGACCGGGGAG. This sequence encodes CASSMDRGTGE. The whole CDR3 region reads CASSMDRGTGELFF.

This clone was seen at least ten times. The read ends 3 residues early relative to the CDR3; the germline J gene fills the gap. The chain carries TRBV7-9 and TRBJ1-1; TRBD1 might be the D (6 bases). Trimming left V 2 bases short and J 5 bases short, with 6 bases between. The CDR3 has 12 residues. Germline V CDR1 and CDR2: SEHNR, FQNEAQ (reference sequence). The CDR3 bases that were read are TGTGCCAGCAGCTTAAGGGGGACTGAA. This gives the protein CASSLRGTE. The whole CDR3 region reads CASSLRGTEAFF.

This clone came up many times. Read data end 3 residues before the CDR3 end; the end is taken from the germline J gene. The genes are TRBV10-1 and TRBJ2-3; 9 positions match TRBD2. The CDR3 extends over 17 amino acids. CDR1 is WNHNN and CDR2 is SYGVQD in the germline V gene (reference sequence). The V segment lost 0 bases and the J segment 5 bases; nucleotides outside the gene matches: 9. The CDR3 loop reads CASSESTRGGAIDTQYF. Incomplete CDR3 DNA: TGCGCCAGCAGTGAGTCGACTCGCGGGGGGGCTATAGATACG.

This clone was detected ten times or more. The CDR3 end falls 3 residues outside the read, so it is completed with the germline J gene. The V gene is TRBV7-9, the J gene TRBJ1-5; a weak D match, TRBD1 (6 bases). Trimming cost V 2 bases and J 1 base, with 6 bases left between them. This CDR3 contains 14 residues. From germline, CDR1 is SEHNR and CDR2 FQNEAQ (reference sequence). CDR3 loop: CASSLTGSNQPQHF. The CDR3 DNA, read in part, is TGTGCCAGCAGCTTAACAGGGAGCAATCAGCCC. The full variable domain, in which reference TRBV7-9 and TRBJ1-5 provide the parts outside the CDR3, is DTGVSQNPRHKITKRGQNVTFRCDPISEHNRLYWYRQTLGQGPEFLTYFQNEAQLEKSRLLSDRFSAERPKGSFSTLEIQRTEQGDSAMYLCASSLTGSNQPQHFGDGTRLSIL.

This clone counts as medium-sized. The read ends 3 residues before the CDR3 terminus; that terminus is restored from the germline J gene. At the DNA level, this CDR3 is encoded by other sequences in the same sample as well. The genes are TRBV29-1 and TRBJ2-5; 7 bases are a match to TRBD1. The J segment lost 4 bases and the V segment lost 8 bases, leaving 4 bases of the junction unmatched. Germline V gene data show CDR1 as SQVTM and CDR2 as ANQGSEA. The CDR3 is made up of 11 amino acids. CDR3 bases read: TGCAGCTCAAGACAGGGAGAGACC. Translating it yields CSSRQGET. The whole CDR3 region reads CSSRQGETQYF.

At least ten counts were recorded for this clone. The CDR3 end falls 3 residues outside the read, so it is completed with the germline J gene. The chain couples TRBV7-9 to TRBJ1-3, with 9 bases lining up with TRBD1. CDR3 size: 15 residues. J was trimmed by 4 bases and V by 6 bases; bases with no gene match: 7. CDR1 and CDR2 (germline): SEHNR, FQNEAQ (reference sequence). CDR3 amino acids: CASSHRTGAGNTIYF. CDR3 bases read: TGTGCCAGCAGTCATAGGACAGGGGCGGGAAACACC.

Ten or more counts support this clone. The CDR3 is cut off 3 residues early in the read; its end comes from the germline J gene. The V and J genes are TRBV2 and TRBJ1-5; tentatively, D is TRBD1 (6 bases). The CDR3 is 14 amino acids. Trimming left V 8 bases short and J 4 bases short, with 15 bases between. The germline V gene encodes CDR1 SNHLY and CDR2 FYNNEI. The CDR3 DNA, read in part, is TGTGCCAGCCAGCCTGACAGGATTAATCAGCCC. Translated, it gives CASQPDRINQP. The full CDR3 protein reads CASQPDRINQPQHF. Full variable domain (missing parts from reference TRBV2 and TRBJ1-5): EPEVTQTPSHQVTQMGQEVILRCVPISNHLYFYWYRQILGQKVEFLVSFYNNEISEKSEIFDDQFSVERPDGSNFTLKIRSTKLEDSAMYFCASQPDRINQPQHFGDGTRLSIL.

This clone was counted at least ten times. The CDR3 end falls 3 residues outside the read, so it is completed with the germline J gene. The chain recombines TRBV18 with TRBJ2-4; perhaps TRBD2 as D (6 bases). CDR3 length: 14 amino acids. The germline gives CDR1 KGHSH, CDR2 LQKENI. The germline V and J ends were trimmed by 8 bases and 3 bases, with 14 bases remaining between them. The CDR3: CASNQGSGKNIQYF. CDR3 DNA, as far as it was read: TGTGCCAGCAATCAGGGTAGCGGCAAAAACATT.

This clone was counted at least ten times. The read ends 3 residues early relative to the CDR3; the germline J gene fills the gap. The rearrangement uses TRBV5-1 and TRBJ1-6; weak D call: TRBD1 (6 bases). The germline V and J ends were trimmed by 0 bases and 7 bases, with 17 bases remaining between them. Germline lookup yields CDR1 SGHRS and CDR2 YFSETQ. The CDR3 extends over 17 amino acids. CDR3 region: CASSLEPQGSWNSPLHF. The CDR3 DNA, read in part, is TGCGCCAGCAGCTTGGAACCACAGGGTTCCTGGAATTCACCC. The full variable domain, with the rest looked up from reference TRBV5-1 and TRBJ1-6, is KAGVTQTPRYLIKTRGQQVTLSCSPISGHRSVSWYQQTPGQGLQFLFEYFSETQRNKGNFPGRFSGRQFSNSRSEMNVSTLELGDSALYLCASSLEPQGSWNSPLHFGNGTRLTVT.

This clone was counted at least ten times. The read terminates 3 residues ahead of where the CDR3 ends, so the germline J gene completes it. The J gene is TRBJ1-2, the V gene TRBV4-2; 9 bases line up with TRBD1. The CDR3 loop spans 16 amino acids. CDR1 LGHNA and CDR2 YNFKEQ come from the germline V gene. V shed 4 bases and J 4 bases; nucleotides not matched to a gene: 10. The CDR3 protein is CASSRDRGEASYGYTF. CDR3 DNA (partial): TGTGCCAGCAGCCGAGACAGGGGGGAGGCGAGCTATGGC.

This clone was detected many times. The CDR3 is cut off 3 residues early in the read; its end comes from the germline J gene. This chain links TRBV4-1 with TRBJ1-6; D is possibly TRBD1 (6 bases). In germline, CDR1 is MGHRA, CDR2 YSYEKL. This CDR3 comprises 14 residues. V was pared by 4 bases and J by 8 bases, with 12 bases between. CDR3 residues: CASSLVGGDSPLHF. The DNA read from the CDR3 is TGCGCCAGCAGCCTAGTAGGGGGGGATTCACCC.

This clone was picked up many times. Coverage ceases 3 residues before the CDR3 finishes, and the germline J gene fills in the end. The genes are TRBV30 and TRBJ2-3, with 9 positions matching TRBD2. The CDR3 runs to 17 residues. Unmatched junction bases numbered 10, after V lost 2 bases and J lost 1 base. Germline V gene sequence: CDR1 GTSNPN, CDR2 SVGIG (reference sequence). Here the CDR3 reads CAWSQGQTSGGTDTQYF. The CDR3 DNA, read in part, is TGTGCCTGGAGTCAGGGACAGACTAGCGGAGGCACAGATACG.

This clone was counted at least ten times. The read stops 3 residues short of the end of the CDR3; the missing end is completed from the germline J gene. This rearrangement joins TRBV30 to TRBJ1-4; unclear D gene. CDR1 is GTSNPN, CDR2 SVGIG, per germline (reference sequence). The CDR3 contains 15 residues. Partial CDR3 DNA: TGTGCATATTCCTCCCCGGTTGCAACTAATGAAAAA. The encoded protein is CAYSSPVATNEK. The full CDR3 reads CAYSSPVATNEKLFF.

This clone was detected ten times or more. The sequence runs out 3 residues before the end of the CDR3; the remainder is reconstructed from the germline J gene. The chain has TRBV12-5 and TRBJ2-1; D perhaps matches TRBD2 (6 bases). This CDR3 has 14 residues. Germline CDR1 reads LGHNT; CDR2 reads FRNRAP. V was trimmed by 4 bases and J by 3 bases, leaving 10 bases between them. The CDR3 loop reads CASGSASDYNEQFF. The part of the CDR3 DNA that was read is TGTGCTAGTGGTTCGGCTAGCGACTACAATGAG.

The sample holds many counts of this clone. Read data end 3 residues before the CDR3 end; the end is taken from the germline J gene. The chain combines TRBV30 with TRBJ1-1, with 11 bases lining up with TRBD1. Germline trimming cut 0 bases from V and 7 bases from J; bases unmatched to any gene: 19. Germline values: CDR1 GTSNPN, CDR2 SVGIG (reference sequence). This CDR3 contains 19 residues. The part of the CDR3 DNA that was read is TGTGCCTGGAGTGTGGTCTTAATCCGGGACAGGGGGGTAGCACTTGAA. Translating gives CAWSVVLIRDRGVALE. The CDR3 reads in full as CAWSVVLIRDRGVALEAFF.

This clone was seen repeatedly, ten times or more. The read stops 3 residues short of the end of the CDR3; the missing end is completed from the germline J gene. This rearrangement joins TRBV5-8 to TRBJ1-2; TRBD1 matches 11 bases. V lost 4 bases to trimming and J lost 5 bases; unmatched junction nucleotides: 4. Germline CDR1 and CDR2: SGHTS and YDEGEE. The CDR3 sequence is 14 residues long. The CDR3 bases that were read are TGTGCCAGCAGCAAGGACAGGGGGCTTTATGGC. It is translated as CASSKDRGLYG. The full CDR3 protein reads CASSKDRGLYGYTF.

This clone was observed at least ten times. The observed sequence ends 3 residues before the CDR3 terminus, with the missing tail filled in from the germline J gene. The genes are TRBV29-1 and TRBJ2-1; TRBD1 aligns across 11 bases. This CDR3 has 15 amino acids. The germline gives CDR1 SQVTM, CDR2 ANQGSEA. Germline trimming cut 6 bases from V and 8 bases from J; bases unmatched to any gene: 12. The CDR3 reads CSVKGPGQGGDEQFF. CDR3 bases read: TGCAGCGTCAAAGGGCCGGGACAGGGGGGTGATGAG.

This clone was seen many times. The observed sequence ends 3 residues before the CDR3 terminus, with the missing tail filled in from the germline J gene. The genes are TRBV7-2 and TRBJ1-2; D is possibly TRBD1 (5 bases). Trimming took off 0 bases at V and 3 bases at J, with 11 bases between the two ends. Germline CDR1 and CDR2: SGHTA and FQGNSA. The CDR3 has 15 residues. The CDR3 region is CASSLAWGDHYGYTF. CDR3 DNA (partial): TGTGCCAGCAGCTTAGCTTGGGGGGATCACTATGGC.

This clone occurred many times. The read stops 3 residues short of the end of the CDR3; the missing end is completed from the germline J gene. V is TRBV20-1 and J is TRBJ2-7; 15 bases match TRBD2. V shed 5 bases and J 6 bases; nucleotides not matched to a gene: 8. The length of the CDR3 is 15 residues. Germline V CDR1 and CDR2: DFQATT, SNEGSKA (reference sequence). Here the CDR3 reads CSAGLAGGPDGEQYF. CDR3 DNA, as far as it was read: TGCAGTGCTGGACTAGCGGGAGGGCCAGACGGCGAG.

This clone was detected ten times or more. The read stops 3 residues short of the end of the CDR3; the missing end is completed from the germline J gene. J is TRBJ2-1 and V is TRBV20-1; TRBD1 matches 7 bases. The trim removed 1 base at V and 2 bases at J, leaving 5 bases unmatched. The CDR3 is made up of 15 amino acids. CDR1 and CDR2 from the germline V gene are DFQATT and SNEGSKA (reference sequence). CDR3 bases read: TGCAGTGCTAGAGGACAGGGTCGCCCCTACAATGAG. As protein: CSARGQGRPYNE. The CDR3 reads in full as CSARGQGRPYNEQFF.

This clone was counted at least ten times. Read coverage stops 3 residues before the CDR3 terminus; the germline J gene supplies the remainder. J is TRBJ2-6 and V is TRBV3-1 (or the pseudogene TRBV3-2), with D perhaps matching TRBD2 (6 bases). Per the germline V gene, CDR1 is LGHDT and CDR2 is YNNKEL (reference sequence). This CDR3 is 16 amino acids long. V was cut by 4 bases and J by 3 bases, with 13 bases left in between. CDR3 amino acids: CASSLTGGGGANVLTF. CDR3 DNA (partial): TGTGCCAGCAGCCTTACCGGGGGAGGTGGGGCCAACGTC.

Concerning this clone itself: Read data end 3 residues before the CDR3 end; the end is taken from the germline J gene. This rearrangement joins TRBV5-1 to TRBJ1-3, with D possibly TRBD1 on 6 matching bases. This CDR3 has 13 amino acids. CDR1 SGHRS and CDR2 YFSETQ come from the germline V gene. V lost 5 bases and J lost 0, with 6 bases in between. CDR3 sequence: CASRGGSGNTIYF. The sequenced CDR3 bases are TGCGCCAGCAGAGGGGGCTCTGGAAACACC.

This clone was picked up many times. The read terminates 3 residues before the CDR3 end, so the remaining end is supplied by the germline J gene. The chain joins TRBV6-2 or TRBV6-3 to TRBJ2-7; tentatively, D is TRBD1 (6 bases). This CDR3 region has 12 residues. Trimming removed 6 bases from V and 5 bases from J, with 11 bases in between. The germline CDR1 and CDR2 sequences are MNHEY and SVGEGT. The CDR3 DNA, read in part, is TGTGCCAGCAGCGATTCAGGGGACGAG. Translation: CASSDSGDE. The full CDR3 sequence reads CASSDSGDEQYF.

This clone was detected many times. The read stops 3 residues short of the end of the CDR3; the missing end is completed from the germline J gene. The chain joins TRBV7-6 to TRBJ2-3; possible D gene TRBD2, 6 bases. The CDR3 totals 17 residues. V was clipped by 1 base and J by 0 bases, with 14 bases between them. The germline V gene has CDR1 SGHVS and CDR2 FNYEAQ. The CDR3 reads CASSLDGSGYSTDTQYF. CDR3 DNA, as far as it was read: TGTGCCAGCAGCTTAGACGGTAGCGGCTATAGCACAGATACG.

Sample share makes this clone medium-sized. The CDR3 end is not reached by the read, which stops 3 residues before it; the germline J gene fills it in. The V gene is TRBV29-1, the J gene TRBJ2-5; possibly TRBD2 for D (5 bases). With 6 bases removed from V and 5 bases from J, the gap between germline ends came to 10 bases. Germline lookup yields CDR1 SQVTM and CDR2 ANQGSEA. The CDR3 sequence is 11 residues long. CDR3 region: CSVASGETQYF. CDR3 DNA (partial): TGCAGCGTCGCCTCGGGGGAGACC.

This clone was recorded many times. Read coverage stops 3 residues before the CDR3 terminus; the germline J gene supplies the remainder. V usage is TRBV29-1 and J usage is TRBJ2-3; D is perhaps TRBD1 (5 bases). The CDR3 runs to 16 residues. Germline V lookup: CDR1 SQVTM, CDR2 ANQGSEA. Trimming shortened V by 1 base and J by 4 bases, and 18 bases separated the two germline ends. The CDR3 bases that were read are TGCAGCGTTGAAGCTCTAACAGGTGAAACATCAGATACG. Translation: CSVEALTGETSDT. The complete CDR3 protein is CSVEALTGETSDTQYF.

Comment on this clone: The read is 3 residues too short to cover the CDR3 end, so that end is filled in from the germline J gene. The chain combines TRBV19 with TRBJ1-2; 7 nucleotides align to TRBD1. This CDR3 spans 13 amino acids. V gave up 7 bases and J gave up 3 bases; unmatched junction bases: 5. From germline, CDR1 is LNHDA and CDR2 SQIVND (reference sequence). Partial CDR3 DNA: TGTGCCAGTATAGGCGGGACAGACTATGGC. Translation gives CASIGGTDYG. The full CDR3 protein reads CASIGGTDYGYTF.

This clone occurred many times. The sequence runs out 3 residues before the end of the CDR3; the remainder is reconstructed from the germline J gene. The chain links TRBV5-5 to TRBJ2-7; D is possibly TRBD2 (6 bases). In germline, CDR1 is SGHKS, CDR2 YYEKEE (reference sequence). The V end lost 2 bases, the J end lost 2 bases, and 11 bases lay between the germline ends. This CDR3 is built from 14 residues. The part of the CDR3 DNA that was read is TGTGCCAGCAGCTTAGCGGGTTCTACCTACGAG. Its translation: CASSLAGSTYE. The full CDR3 reads CASSLAGSTYEQYF. The whole variable domain, filled in from reference TRBV5-5 and TRBJ2-7, reads DAGVTQSPTHLIKTRGQQVTLRCSPISGHKSVSWYQQVLGQGPQFIFQYYEKEERGRGNFPDRFSARQFPNYSSELNVNALLLGDSALYLCASSLAGSTYEQYFGPGTRLTVT.